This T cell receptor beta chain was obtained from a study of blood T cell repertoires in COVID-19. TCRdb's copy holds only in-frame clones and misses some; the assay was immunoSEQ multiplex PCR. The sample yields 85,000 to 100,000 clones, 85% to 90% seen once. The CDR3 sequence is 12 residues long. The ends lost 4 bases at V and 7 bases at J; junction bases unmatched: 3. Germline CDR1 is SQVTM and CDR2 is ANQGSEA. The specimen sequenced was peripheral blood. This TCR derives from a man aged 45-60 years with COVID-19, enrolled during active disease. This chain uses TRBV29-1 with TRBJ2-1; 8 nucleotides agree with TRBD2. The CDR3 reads CSVVIAGNEQFF. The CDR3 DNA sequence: TGCAGCGTTGTTATAGCGGGGAATGAGCAGTTCTTC.